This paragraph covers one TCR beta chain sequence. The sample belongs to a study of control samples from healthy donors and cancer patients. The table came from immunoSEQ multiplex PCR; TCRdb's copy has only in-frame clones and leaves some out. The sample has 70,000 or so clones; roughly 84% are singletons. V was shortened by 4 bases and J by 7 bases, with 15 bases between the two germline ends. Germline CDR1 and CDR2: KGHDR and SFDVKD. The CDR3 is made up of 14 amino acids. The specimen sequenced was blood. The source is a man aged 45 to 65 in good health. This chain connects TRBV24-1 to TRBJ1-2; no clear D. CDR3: CATSEADQLGGYTF. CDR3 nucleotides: TGTGCCACCAGTGAGGCAGATCAACTGGGTGGCTACACCTTC.